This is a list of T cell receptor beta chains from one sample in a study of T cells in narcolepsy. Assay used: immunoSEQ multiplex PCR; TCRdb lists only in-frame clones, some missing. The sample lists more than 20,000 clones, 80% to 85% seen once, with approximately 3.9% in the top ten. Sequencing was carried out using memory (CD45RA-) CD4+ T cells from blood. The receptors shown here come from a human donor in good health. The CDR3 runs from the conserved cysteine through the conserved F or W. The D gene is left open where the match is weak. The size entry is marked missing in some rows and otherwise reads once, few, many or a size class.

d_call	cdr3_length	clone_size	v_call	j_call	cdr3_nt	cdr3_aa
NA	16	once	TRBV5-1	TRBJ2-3	TGCGCCAGCAGCTTGGATGTCAGCCCTGGCACAGATACGCAGTATTTT	CASSLDVSPGTDTQYF
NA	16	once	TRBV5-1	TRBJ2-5	TGCGCCAGCAGCTTGGGGTCAGAAGTAGGCCAAGAGACCCAGTACTTC	CASSLGSEVGQETQYF
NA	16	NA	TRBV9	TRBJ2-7	TGTGCCAGCAGCGGGTCGACATCTGAGGTAATCTACGAGCAGTACTTC	CASSGSTSEVIYEQYF
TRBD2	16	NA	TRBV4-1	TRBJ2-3	TGCGCCAGCAGCCCAACCGGGGGGGCCGGCACAGATACGCAGTATTTT	CASSPTGGAGTDTQYF
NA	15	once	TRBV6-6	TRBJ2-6	TGTGCCAGCAGTTACGTCGGCTCTGGGGCCAACGTCCTGACTTTC	CASSYVGSGANVLTF
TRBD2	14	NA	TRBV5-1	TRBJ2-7	TGCGCCAGCAGCTTAGACGGGGGGGCCTACGAGCAGTACTTC	CASSLDGGAYEQYF
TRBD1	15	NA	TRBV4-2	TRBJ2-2	TGTGCCAGCAGCCAAGAAATAGGACAGGGCAGGGAGCTGTTTTTT	CASSQEIGQGRELFF
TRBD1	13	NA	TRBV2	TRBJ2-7	TGTGCCAGCAGTGGAGGACAGGGGAGGGAGCAGTACTTC	CASSGGQGREQYF
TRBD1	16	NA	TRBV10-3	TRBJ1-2	TGTGCCATCAGTGAGTCAGGGAAGGACAGGTACTATGGCTACACCTTC	CAISESGKDRYYGYTF
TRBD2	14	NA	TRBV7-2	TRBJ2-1	TGTGCCAGCAGCTTAAGTCCAGCGACTAGCGGGAAGTTCTTC	CASSLSPATSGKFF
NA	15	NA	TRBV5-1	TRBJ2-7	TGCGCCAGCAGCTTGGTAGGGGCCCAGGGCTACGAGCAGTACTTC	CASSLVGAQGYEQYF
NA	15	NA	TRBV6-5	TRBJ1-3	TGTGCCAGCAAAGACAGCCGGATCTCTGGAAACACCATATATTTT	CASKDSRISGNTIYF
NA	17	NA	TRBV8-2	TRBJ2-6	TGTGGCAAGGGAGAAAGGATAACACAAATGTCGGGCCAACGTCCTGACTTC	CGKGERITQMSGQRPDF
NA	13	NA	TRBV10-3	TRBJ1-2	TGTGCCATCCGCGTTGAAGGTCCAGGGGGCTACACCTTC	CAIRVEGPGGYTF
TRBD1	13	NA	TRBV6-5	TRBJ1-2	TGTGCCAGCAGATGGGACAGGGTTGAAGGCTACACCTTC	CASRWDRVEGYTF
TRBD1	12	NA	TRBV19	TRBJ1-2	TGTGCCAGTACTCAGGGGGTGGATGGCTACACCTTC	CASTQGVDGYTF
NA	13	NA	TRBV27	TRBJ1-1	TGTGCCAGCAGTTTCGGGGGTTACACTGAAGCTTTCTTT	CASSFGGYTEAFF
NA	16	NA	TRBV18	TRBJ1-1	TGTGCCAGCTCGACACAAGGGCAGGGCGGTAACACTGAAGCTTTCTTT	CASSTQGQGGNTEAFF
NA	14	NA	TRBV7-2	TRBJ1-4	TGTGCCAGCAGCAGAGGGGGAACCTCCAACAAACTGTTTTTT	CASSRGGTSNKLFF
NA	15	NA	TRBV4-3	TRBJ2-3	TGCGCCAGCAGCCAAGAGGGGACTGGAGCAGATACGCAGTATTTT	CASSQEGTGADTQYF
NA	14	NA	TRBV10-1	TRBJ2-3	TGCGCCAGCAGTGAGTACGCAAGTGCAGATACGCAGTATTTT	CASSEYASADTQYF
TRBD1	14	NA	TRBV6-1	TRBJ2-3	TGTGCCAGCAGGAGACAGGGTGGTTCAGATACGCAGTATTTT	CASRRQGGSDTQYF
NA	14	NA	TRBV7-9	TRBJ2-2	TGTGCCAGCAGCTTACGAGGGAACACCGGGGAGCTGTTTTTT	CASSLRGNTGELFF
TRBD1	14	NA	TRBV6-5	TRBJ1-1	TGTGCCAGCAGTGAGGGACAGAGGAACACTGAAGCTTTCTTT	CASSEGQRNTEAFF
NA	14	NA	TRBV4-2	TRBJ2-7	TGTGCCAGCAGCCAAGATGCGGCTAGCTACGAGCAGTACTTC	CASSQDAASYEQYF
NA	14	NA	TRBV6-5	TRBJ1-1	TGTGCCAGCAGTTACTTAGGGGACAACACTGAAGCTTTCTTT	CASSYLGDNTEAFF
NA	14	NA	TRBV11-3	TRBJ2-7	TGTGCCAGCAGCTACTCCGGGCTCATAGGGGAGCAGTACTTC	CASSYSGLIGEQYF
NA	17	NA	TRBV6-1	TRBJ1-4	TGTGCCAGCAGTGAAGCGGGGCAGGGGTTCACTAATGAAAAACTGTTTTTT	CASSEAGQGFTNEKLFF
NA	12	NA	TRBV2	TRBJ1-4	TGTGCCAGCAAAATCGGACGAGAAAAACTGTTTTTT	CASKIGREKLFF
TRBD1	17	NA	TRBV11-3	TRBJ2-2	TGTGCCAGCAGCCTGGACAGGGTGGGGCGAGAGACCGGGGAGCTGTTTTTT	CASSLDRVGRETGELFF
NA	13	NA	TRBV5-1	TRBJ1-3	TGCGCCAGCAGCACCCGACCGGGAAACACCATATATTTT	CASSTRPGNTIYF
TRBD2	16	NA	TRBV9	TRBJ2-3	TGTGCCAGCAGCCACTCGACTAGCGGGGCGGCGGATACGCAGTATTTT	CASSHSTSGAADTQYF
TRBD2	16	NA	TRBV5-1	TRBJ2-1	TGCGCCAGCAGCCCCCGTATAGCGGGGGGGACTAATGAGCAGTTCTTC	CASSPRIAGGTNEQFF
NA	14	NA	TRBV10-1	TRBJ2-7	TGCGCCAGCTCCCTCGGACAGTACGGTGTCGAGCAGTACTTC	CASSLGQYGVEQYF
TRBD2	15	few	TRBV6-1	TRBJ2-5	TGTGCCAGCAGTGAAGTACCTAGCGGGGGAAAGACCCAGTACTTC	CASSEVPSGGKTQYF
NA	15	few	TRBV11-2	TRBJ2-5	TGTGCCAGCAGCAGAATCGGCACGTACCAAGAGACCCAGTACTTC	CASSRIGTYQETQYF